The 15 T cell receptor beta chains below were found in one sample sequenced in a study of T cell responses to AZD1222 COVID-19 vaccine. This table comes from immunoSEQ multiplex PCR, and its TCRdb copy is limited to in-frame clones, with some not included. This sample has some 110,000 clones; about 93% occur once, and the top ten carry around 5%. The specimen was peripheral blood, collected on day 0 of AZD1222 vaccination. Source of these receptors: an adult in good health.

The rearrangement uses TRBV5-4 and TRBJ2-5, with D unresolved. The CDR3 spans 13 residues. V gave up 2 bases and J gave up 1 base, with 6 bases separating them. Germline V gene lookup returns CDR1 SGHNT and CDR2 YYREEE (reference sequence). The DNA of the CDR3 is TGTGCCAGCAGCTTAATCCCCCAAGAGACCCAGTACTTC. This codes for CASSLIPQETQYF.

The J gene is TRBJ1-2, the V gene TRBV5-4; the match to TRBD1 covers 7 bases. After removal of 4 bases from V and 6 bases from J, the junction contained 6 bases not matched to a gene. Germline V gene sequence: CDR1 SGHNT, CDR2 YYREEE (reference sequence). The CDR3 loop spans 13 amino acids. The CDR3 spells CASSRDREDGYTF. The CDR3, as DNA: TGTGCCAGCAGCCGTGACAGGGAGGATGGCTACACCTTC.

J is TRBJ2-3 and V is TRBV11-1, with 8 bases aligning to TRBD2. CDR1 SGHAT and CDR2 FQDESV come from the germline V gene (reference sequence). V shed 5 bases, J shed 1 base, and the junction held 5 bases outside the gene matches. The CDR3 extends over 15 amino acids. For the CDR3, the DNA is TGTGCCAGCAGCCAGGCACTAGCGGGCACAGATACGCAGTATTTT. This codes for CASSQALAGTDTQYF.

This clone was detected once. V gene TRBV28 combines with J gene TRBJ2-5; weak D call: TRBD1 (7 bases). The CDR3 is 16 residues long. V lost 4 bases and J lost 4, with 19 bases in between. Germline V gene data show CDR1 as MDHEN and CDR2 as SYDVKM. The CDR3 coding sequence is TGTGCCAGCAGTTCCTCGCGTTCAGGGGGGCGAGAGACCCAGTACTTC. It codes for CASSSSRSGGRETQYF.

V is TRBV9 and J is TRBJ1-2, with TRBD1 matching over 10 bases. Germline V gives CDR1 SGDLS, CDR2 YYNGEE. CDR3 length equals 14 residues. Losses at the gene ends were 7 bases for V and 4 bases for J; bases not matched to a gene: 7. The CDR3 sequence is CASGRGQGSYGYTF. Written as DNA, the CDR3 is TGTGCCAGCGGGAGGGGACAGGGGTCCTATGGCTACACCTTC.

The chain has TRBV10-2 and TRBJ2-1; TRBD2 matches at 10 bases. This CDR3 contains 13 residues. CDR1 is WSHSY and CDR2 is SAAADI in the germline V gene. Trimming at V came to 10 bases and at J to 4 bases, leaving 4 bases not matched to a gene. In nucleotides, the CDR3 is TGCGCCACCGGGACTAGCGAATACAATGAGCAGTTCTTC. Amino acids: CATGTSEYNEQFF.

The gene calls are TRBV19 and TRBJ1-5; D perhaps matches TRBD1 (5 bases). Trimming removed 8 bases at V and 0 bases at J, with 5 bases between. The germline gives CDR1 LNHDA, CDR2 SQIVND (reference sequence). This CDR3 spans 12 amino acids. The CDR3 nucleotides read TGTGCCAGTCAGGGTAGCAATCAGCCCCAGCATTTT. Residues: CASQGSNQPQHF. Variable domain in full (rest from reference TRBV19 and TRBJ1-5): DGGITQSPKYLFRKEGQNVTLSCEQNLNHDAMYWYRQDPGQGLRLIYYSQIVNDFQKGDIAEGYSVSREKKESFPLTVTSAQKNPTAFYLCASQGSNQPQHFGDGTRLSIL.

The chain is built from TRBV28 and TRBJ1-5; D remains unclear. CDR1 is MDHEN and CDR2 is SYDVKM in the germline V gene. V shed 1 base and J shed 5 bases, with 6 bases lying between them. The CDR3 spans 13 residues. Here the CDR3 DNA reads TGTGCCAGCAGTTTATCCATCTATCAGCCCCAGCATTTT. Amino acid sequence: CASSLSIYQPQHF.

J is TRBJ1-2 and V is TRBV5-6; D not certain. V was trimmed by 0 bases and J by 6 bases, leaving 12 bases between them. The CDR3 totals 14 residues. CDR1 is SGHDT and CDR2 is YYEEEE in the germline V gene. The CDR3 reads CASSLVRDWDGYTF. CDR3 coding DNA: TGTGCCAGCAGCTTGGTTAGGGATTGGGATGGCTACACCTTC.

V is TRBV7-2 and J is TRBJ2-7; 7 bases agree with TRBD1. V lost 6 bases and J lost 5; bases outside the gene matches: 4. The CDR3 totals 12 residues. The V gene's germline CDR1 is SGHTA and CDR2 FQGNSA. The CDR3 spells CASSFDRDEQYF. The DNA for the CDR3 is TGTGCCAGCAGTTTCGACAGGGACGAGCAGTACTTC.

This clone appeared once. The rearrangement joins TRBV4-1 to TRBJ2-3; TRBD2 aligns across 9 bases. The germline V gene encodes CDR1 MGHRA and CDR2 YSYEKL. V gave up 1 base and J gave up 8 bases; unmatched junction bases: 4. CDR3 size: 14 residues. The CDR3 sequence is CASSQVSGSLTQYF. The CDR3 DNA is TGCGCCAGCAGCCAAGTTAGCGGGAGTCTTACGCAGTATTTT.

J is TRBJ2-3 and V is TRBV4-2, with TRBD2 matching 9 bases. V trimming: 2 bases; J trimming: 5 bases; junction bases outside the gene matches: 8. CDR1 and CDR2 (germline): LGHNA, YNFKEQ. CDR3 length: 16 amino acids. The CDR3 is CASSQPGGRAGDTQYF. The DNA for the CDR3 is TGTGCCAGCAGCCAACCGGGCGGGAGGGCCGGAGATACGCAGTATTTT.

The CDR3 DNA reads TGTGCCAGCAGCCAACGGGCAGGGGTTCCAGATACGCAGTATTTT. It specifies CASSQRAGVPDTQYF. V is TRBV3-1 (or the pseudogene TRBV3-2) and J is TRBJ2-3; D possibly corresponds to TRBD1 (6 bases). CDR1 LGHDT and CDR2 YNNKEL come from the germline V gene (reference sequence). This CDR3 is 15 amino acids long. V lost 2 bases to trimming and J lost 4 bases, with 13 bases between them.

The chain combines TRBV19 with TRBJ1-2; 7 nucleotides agree with TRBD1. This CDR3 contains 14 residues. V shed 4 bases, J shed 2 bases, and the junction held 4 bases outside the gene matches. The germline gives CDR1 LNHDA, CDR2 SQIVND (reference sequence). The CDR3 DNA reads as TGTGCCAGTAGTAAAGGACAGGACAACTATGGCTACACCTTC. Amino acid sequence: CASSKGQDNYGYTF.

The rearrangement links TRBV30 to TRBJ1-2; D gene ambiguous. The CDR3 is made up of 13 amino acids. The V end lost 4 bases, the J end lost 3 bases, and 12 bases lay between the germline ends. Germline V gives CDR1 GTSNPN, CDR2 SVGIG (reference sequence). Here the CDR3 DNA reads TGTGCCTGGAACCCAACTAGGGACTATGGCTACACCTTC. This translates into CAWNPTRDYGYTF. Full variable domain (rest looked up from reference TRBV30 and TRBJ1-2): SQTIHQWPATLVQPVGSPLSLECTVEGTSNPNLYWYRQAAGRGLQLLFYSVGIGQISSEVPQNLSASRPQDRQFILSSKKLLLSDSGFYLCAWNPTRDYGYTFGSGTRLTVV.